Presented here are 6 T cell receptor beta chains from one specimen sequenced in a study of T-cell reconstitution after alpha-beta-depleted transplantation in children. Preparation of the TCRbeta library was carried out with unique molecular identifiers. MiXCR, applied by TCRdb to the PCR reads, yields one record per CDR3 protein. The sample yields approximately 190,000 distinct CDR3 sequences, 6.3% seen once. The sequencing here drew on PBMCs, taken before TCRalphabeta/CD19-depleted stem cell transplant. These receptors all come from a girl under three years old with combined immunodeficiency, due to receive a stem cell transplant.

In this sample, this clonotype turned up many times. The chain's CDR3 is CSAVLTGWTEAFF. CDR3 sequence (DNA): TGCAGTGCTGTGTTGACAGGGTGGACTGAAGCTTTCTTT. V is TRBV20-1 and J is TRBJ1-1; 7 bases fit TRBD1. Germline V lookup: CDR1 DFQATT, CDR2 SNEGSKA (reference sequence). V was clipped by 5 bases and J by 5 bases; unmatched bases: 8. The CDR3 is 13 residues long.

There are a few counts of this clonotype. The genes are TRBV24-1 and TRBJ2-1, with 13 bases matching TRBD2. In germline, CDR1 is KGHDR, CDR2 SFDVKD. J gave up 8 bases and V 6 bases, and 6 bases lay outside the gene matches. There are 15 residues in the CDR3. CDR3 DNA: TGTGCCACCAGTTACGGACTAGCGGGAGTCTATGAGCAGTTCTTC. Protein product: CATSYGLAGVYEQFF.

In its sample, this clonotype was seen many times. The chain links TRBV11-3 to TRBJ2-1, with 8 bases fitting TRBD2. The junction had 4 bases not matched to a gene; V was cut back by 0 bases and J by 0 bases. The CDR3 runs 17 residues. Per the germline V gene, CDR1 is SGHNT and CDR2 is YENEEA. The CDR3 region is CASSLDALAGSYNEQFF. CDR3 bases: TGTGCCAGCAGCTTAGACGCTCTAGCGGGCTCCTACAATGAGCAGTTCTTC.

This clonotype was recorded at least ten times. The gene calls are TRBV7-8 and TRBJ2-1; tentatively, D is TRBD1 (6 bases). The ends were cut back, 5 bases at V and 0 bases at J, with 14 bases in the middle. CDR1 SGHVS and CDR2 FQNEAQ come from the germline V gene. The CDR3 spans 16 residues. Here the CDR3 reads CASSPETGRSYNEQFF. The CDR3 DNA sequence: TGTGCCAGCAGCCCCGAAACAGGGCGCTCCTACAATGAGCAGTTCTTC.

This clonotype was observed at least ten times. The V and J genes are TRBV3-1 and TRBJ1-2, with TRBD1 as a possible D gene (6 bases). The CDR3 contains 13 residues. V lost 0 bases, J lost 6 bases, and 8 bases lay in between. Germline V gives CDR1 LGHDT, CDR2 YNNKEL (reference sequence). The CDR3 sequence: CASSQEGADGYTF. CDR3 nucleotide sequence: TGTGCCAGCAGCCAAGAGGGGGCTGATGGCTACACCTTC.

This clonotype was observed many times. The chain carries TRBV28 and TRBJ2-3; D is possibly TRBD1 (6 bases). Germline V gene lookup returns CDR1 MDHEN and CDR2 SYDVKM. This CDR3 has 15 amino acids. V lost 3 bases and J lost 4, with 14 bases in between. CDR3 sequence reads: CASSLGGTHADTQYF. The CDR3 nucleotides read TGTGCCAGCAGTTTGGGTGGGACACATGCAGATACGCAGTATTTT.